This T cell receptor beta chain was retrieved from a study of T-cell reconstitution after alpha-beta-depleted transplantation in children. Points from the study as a whole: A year post-transplant, T-cell counts and diversity derived mostly from newly produced T cells. Several hundred expanded graft clones reportedly were the source of alpha-beta T cells about two months after transplant.

Researchers prepared the TCRbeta library using unique molecular identifiers, the study reports. Each CDR3 protein is one row after TCRdb ran MiXCR on the PCR reads. The top ten hold 28% of the sample, which has about 900,000 distinct CDR3 sequences, around 30% seen once. The CDR3 covers 17 residues. V dropped 4 bases and J dropped 0 bases, with 13 bases sitting between them. Germline values: CDR1 SNHLY, CDR2 FYNNEI. Ten or more counts support this clonotype. Its antigen remains unidentified. The sample in question was PBMCs, mostly from graft donor cells, obtained 360 days after TCRalphabeta/CD19-depleted stem cell transplant. The clonotype was recovered from a boy under two years old who had a stem cell transplant for SCID, so the T cells may come from the graft donor. This sequence joins TRBV2 and TRBJ2-6, with a tentative D call TRBD2 (5 bases). CDR3 region: CASSVVQGSSGANVLTF. The DNA of the CDR3 is TGTGCCAGCAGTGTAGTCCAAGGGAGCTCTGGGGCCAACGTCCTGACTTTC.